This TCR beta chain stems from a study of cytomegalovirus exposure and HLA in healthy donors. A remark on this clone: Its antigen is currently unknown.

The PCR was carried out with 60 Vbeta primers and 13 Jbeta primers. Clones were read by immunoSEQ multiplex PCR, and TCRdb kept only the in-frame ones, dropping some. The table records 58,000 or so clones, more than 60% of them present only once. This CDR3 has 14 amino acids. V was pared by 4 bases and J by 9 bases, with 6 bases of the junction left unmatched. Germline CDR1 SGHNT, CDR2 YYREEE (reference sequence). Study-level points and caveats: A later analysis reportedly found fewer N-insertions in an Asian-associated ancestry cluster than the approximately 670-donor mean.

The receptor's source is a woman in her 40s in good health and CMV-seropositive. V and J are TRBV5-4 and TRBJ2-1; the match to TRBD2 covers 11 bases. Specimen: PBMCs. As DNA, the CDR3 is TGTGCCAGCAGCCTTAGCGGGGGGGCTAGTGAGCAGTTCTTC. Encoded protein: CASSLSGGASEQFF.